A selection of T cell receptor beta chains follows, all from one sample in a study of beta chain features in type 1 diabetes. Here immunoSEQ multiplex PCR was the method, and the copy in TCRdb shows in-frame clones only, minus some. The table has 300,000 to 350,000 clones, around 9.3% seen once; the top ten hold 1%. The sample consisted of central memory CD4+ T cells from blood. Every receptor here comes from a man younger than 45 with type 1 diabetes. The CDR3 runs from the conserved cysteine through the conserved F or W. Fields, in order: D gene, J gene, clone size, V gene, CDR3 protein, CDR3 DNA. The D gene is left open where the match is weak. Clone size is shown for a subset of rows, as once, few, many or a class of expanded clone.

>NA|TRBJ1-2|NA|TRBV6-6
CASSSGTLSGYTF
TGTGCCAGCAGTTCCGGGACCCTATCTGGCTACACCTTC
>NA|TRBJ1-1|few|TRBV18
CASSPPSSGAFF
TGTGCCAGCTCACCCCCGAGTTCGGGGGCTTTCTTT
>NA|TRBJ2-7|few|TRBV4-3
CASSQGTDGTYEQYF
TGCGCCAGCAGCCAAGGGACAGACGGGACCTACGAGCAGTACTTC
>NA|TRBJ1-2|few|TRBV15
CATSRVGNDYGYTF
TGTGCCACCAGCAGAGTAGGAAACGACTATGGCTACACCTTC
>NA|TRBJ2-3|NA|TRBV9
CASSVDGWDTQYF
TGTGCCAGCAGCGTAGATGGATGGGATACGCAGTATTTT
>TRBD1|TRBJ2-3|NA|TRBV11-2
CASSIHPGQPTDTQYF
TGTGCCAGCAGCATCCACCCGGGACAGCCCACAGATACGCAGTATTTT
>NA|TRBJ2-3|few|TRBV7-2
CASRDSNSDTQYF
TGTGCCAGCAGGGACTCAAATTCCGATACGCAGTATTTT
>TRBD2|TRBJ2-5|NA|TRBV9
CASSVGALAGGRETQYF
TGTGCCAGCAGCGTAGGGGCACTAGCGGGGGGGCGAGAGACCCAGTACTTC
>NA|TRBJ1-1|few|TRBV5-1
CASSYGTTEAFF
TGCGCCAGCAGCTACGGGACCACTGAAGCTTTCTTT
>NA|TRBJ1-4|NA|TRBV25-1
CASSEPGTANEKLFF
TGTGCCAGCAGTGAACCGGGGACGGCTAATGAAAAACTGTTTTTT
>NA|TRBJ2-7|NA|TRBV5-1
CASSLAGTPYEQYF
TGCGCCAGCAGCTTGGCGGGGACACCATACGAGCAGTACTTC
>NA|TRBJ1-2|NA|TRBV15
CATSREGGGGGYTF
TGTGCCACCAGCAGAGAAGGTGGTGGGGGTGGCTACACCTTC
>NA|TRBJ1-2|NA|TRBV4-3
CASSPEGPGLGYTF
TGCGCCAGCAGCCCGGAGGGCCCCGGGCTTGGCTACACCTTC
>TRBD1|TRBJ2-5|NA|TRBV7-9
CASNSGTGAVQETQYF
TGTGCCAGCAACTCAGGAACAGGGGCCGTACAAGAGACCCAGTACTTC
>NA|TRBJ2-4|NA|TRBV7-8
CASSLAGLGEIAKNIQYF
TGTGCCAGCAGCTTAGCTGGACTGGGCGAGATAGCCAAAAACATTCAGTACTTC
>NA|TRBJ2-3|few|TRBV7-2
CASSLAGSGGTDTQYF
TGTGCCAGCAGCTTAGCTGGTTCGGGGGGCACAGATACGCAGTATTTT
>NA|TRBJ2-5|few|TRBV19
CASSIEVWGAQYF
TGTGCCAGTAGTATAGAGGTCTGGGGGGCCCAGTACTTC
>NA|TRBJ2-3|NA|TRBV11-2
CASSLGPTLTDTQYF
TGTGCCAGCAGCTTAGGCCCAACCCTCACAGATACGCAGTATTTT
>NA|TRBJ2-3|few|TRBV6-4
CASSDSGTSTDTQYF
TGTGCCAGCAGTGACTCGGGCACCAGCACAGATACGCAGTATTTT
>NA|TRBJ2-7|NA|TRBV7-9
CASSPTGYEQYF
TGTGCCAGCAGCCCAACAGGGTACGAGCAGTACTTC
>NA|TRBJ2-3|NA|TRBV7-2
CASSLAGTAADTQYF
TGTGCCAGCAGCTTAGCCGGGACCGCGGCAGATACGCAGTATTTT
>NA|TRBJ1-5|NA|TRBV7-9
CASSLGVGQGNQPQHF
TGTGCCAGCAGCTTAGGGGTAGGGCAGGGCAATCAGCCCCAGCATTTT
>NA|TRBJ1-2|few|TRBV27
CASSPTRAGSYGYTF
TGTGCCAGCAGTCCGACCCGCGCAGGGAGCTATGGCTACACCTTC
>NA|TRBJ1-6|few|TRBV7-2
CASSFLGGANNSPLHF
TGTGCCAGCAGCTTCTTAGGAGGGGCAAATAATTCACCCCTCCACTTT
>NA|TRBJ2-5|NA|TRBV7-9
CASSLVGTGDTQYF
TGTGCCAGCAGCTTGGTGGGGACCGGAGATACCCAGTACTTC
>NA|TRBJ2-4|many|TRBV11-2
CASGPDGASEYIQYF
TGTGCCAGCGGACCCGACGGGGCTAGCGAATACATTCAGTACTTC
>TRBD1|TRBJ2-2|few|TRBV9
CASGRGQDLYTGELFF
TGTGCCAGCGGTAGGGGACAGGACCTTTACACCGGGGAGCTGTTTTTT
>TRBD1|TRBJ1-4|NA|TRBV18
CASSPRDSDEKLFF
TGTGCCAGCTCACCAAGGGACAGCGATGAAAAACTGTTTTTT
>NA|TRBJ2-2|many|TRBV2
CASSTHRDTGELFF
TGTGCCAGCAGTACACACAGGGATACCGGGGAGCTGTTTTTT
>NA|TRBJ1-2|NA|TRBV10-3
CAIRGDGSNYGYTF
TGTGCCATCAGGGGAGACGGATCTAACTATGGCTACACCTTC
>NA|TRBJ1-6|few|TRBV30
CAWSLQGASPLHF
TGTGCCTGGAGTCTCCAGGGCGCTTCACCCCTCCACTTT
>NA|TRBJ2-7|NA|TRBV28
CAAGALAYEQYF
TGTGCCGCAGGGGCCCTCGCCTACGAGCAGTACTTC
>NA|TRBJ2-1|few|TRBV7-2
CASSLGGDKVEQFF
TGTGCCAGCAGCTTAGGGGGGGATAAGGTTGAGCAGTTCTTC
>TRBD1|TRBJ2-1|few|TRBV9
CASSETGTWVNEQFF
TGTGCCAGCAGCGAGACAGGGACGTGGGTTAATGAGCAGTTCTTC
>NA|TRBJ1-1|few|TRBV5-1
CASSFAQGYTEAFF
TGCGCCAGCAGCTTTGCTCAGGGGTACACTGAAGCTTTCTTT
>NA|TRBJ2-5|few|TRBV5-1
CASSIGQQETQYF
TGCGCCAGCAGCATTGGACAGCAAGAGACCCAGTACTTC
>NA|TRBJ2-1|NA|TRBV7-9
CASSPLSYGWTDNNEQFF
TGTGCCAGCAGCCCATTAAGTTACGGTTGGACAGATAACAATGAGCAGTTCTTC
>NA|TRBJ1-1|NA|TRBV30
CAWRRTANTEAFF
TGTGCCTGGAGGCGTACAGCGAACACTGAAGCTTTCTTT
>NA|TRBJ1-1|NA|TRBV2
CASHLGSAWGNTEAFF
TGTGCCAGCCACTTAGGCAGCGCTTGGGGGAACACTGAAGCTTTCTTT
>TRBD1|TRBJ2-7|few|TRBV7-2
CASSITNTGAYEQYF
TGTGCCAGCAGCATAACCAACACAGGGGCCTACGAGCAGTACTTC
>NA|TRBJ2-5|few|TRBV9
CASSVRTGTTQETQYF
TGTGCCAGCAGCGTAAGGACAGGGACTACTCAAGAGACCCAGTACTTC
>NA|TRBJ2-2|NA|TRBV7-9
CASSWTAPGELFF
TGTGCCAGCAGCTGGACTGCCCCAGGGGAGCTGTTTTTT